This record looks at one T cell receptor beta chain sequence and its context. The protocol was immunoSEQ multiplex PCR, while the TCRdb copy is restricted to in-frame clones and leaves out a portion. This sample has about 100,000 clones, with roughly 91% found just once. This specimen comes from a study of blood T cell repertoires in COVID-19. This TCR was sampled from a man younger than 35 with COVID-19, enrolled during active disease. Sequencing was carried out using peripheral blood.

The CDR3 region has the DNA TGTGCCAGCTCACCACCGCCGGGATATGAGCAGTTCTTC. It codes for CASSPPPGYEQFF. V is TRBV18 and J is TRBJ2-1; D may be TRBD2 (5 bases). The V gene's germline CDR1 is KGHSH and CDR2 LQKENI. This CDR3 has 13 amino acids. Trimming removed 0 bases at V and 8 bases at J, with 8 bases between.